This TCR beta chain was observed in a study of blood T cell repertoires in COVID-19. Study at large: The cDNA or gDNA used as material had been derived from T cells, B-cell-depleted T cells, or PBMCs.

Profiling relied on immunoSEQ multiplex PCR, and the TCRdb table lists in-frame clones only, not all of them. The sample holds about 300,000 clones, around nine tenths seen once. CDR3 length: 17 residues. The trim removed 3 bases at V and 2 bases at J, leaving 10 bases unmatched. Germline CDR1 SGHRS, CDR2 YFSETQ. Two negative PCRs, clearance, or symptom resolution had been documented for recovered Cohort 3 donors. This chain joins TRBV5-1 and TRBJ1-5, with TRBD1 identical over 8 bases. The sequence came from a woman in her twenties or thirties who had recovered from COVID-19. The sequencing sample was made of PBMCs or T cells enriched from blood (not recorded which). CDR3 coding DNA: TGCGCCAGCAGCTGCCCATGGACAGGGTTGGGCAATCAGCCCCAGCATTTT. Translation gives CASSCPWTGLGNQPQHF.